This entry lists 2 T cell receptor beta chains sequenced from one sample in a study of blood T cells in healthy people across ages. Primed by a sample-barcoded 5' primer and a J-beta primer mix, a second PCR proceeded for about 6 to 12 cycles. TCRdb fed the 5' RACE reads into MiXCR, producing one record per CDR3 protein. This sample has more than 1,000,000 distinct CDR3 sequences, with approximately 25% found just once. Another study also made use of these data, one on T cells of mothers and their children.

What was sequenced was blood. These receptors all come from a girl aged 2-10 years in good health.

This clonotype has just a few counts. The gene calls are TRBV20-1 and TRBJ2-7; D possibly uses TRBD1 or TRBD2 (5 bases each). Germline V gene lookup returns CDR1 DFQATT and CDR2 SNEGSKA (reference sequence). The ends were cut back, 0 bases at V and 5 bases at J, with 14 bases in the middle. This CDR3 is built from 14 residues. The DNA for the CDR3 is TGCAGTGCTAGAGATGGCCAGGGACGCGACGAGCAGTACTTC. As protein: CSARDGQGRDEQYF.

The V gene is TRBV7-2, the J gene TRBJ2-3; tentative D call: TRBD1 (6 bases). The CDR3 runs 14 residues. V lost 4 bases and J lost 2, with 10 bases in between. The germline gives CDR1 SGHTA, CDR2 FQGNSA. The CDR3 here is CASSYGQITDTQYF. CDR3 bases: TGTGCCAGCAGCTACGGACAGATCACAGATACGCAGTATTTT.